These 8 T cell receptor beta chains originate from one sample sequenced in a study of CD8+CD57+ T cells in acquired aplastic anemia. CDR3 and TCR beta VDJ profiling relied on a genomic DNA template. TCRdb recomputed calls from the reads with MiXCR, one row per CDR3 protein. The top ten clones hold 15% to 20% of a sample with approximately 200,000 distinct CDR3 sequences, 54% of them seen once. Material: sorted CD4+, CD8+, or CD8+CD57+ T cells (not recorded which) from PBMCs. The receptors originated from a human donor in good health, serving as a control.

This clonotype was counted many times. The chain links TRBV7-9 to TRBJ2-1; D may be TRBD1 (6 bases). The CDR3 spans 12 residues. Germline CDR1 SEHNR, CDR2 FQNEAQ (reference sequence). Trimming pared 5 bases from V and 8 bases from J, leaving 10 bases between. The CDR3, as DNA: TGTGCCAGCAGCCTACAGGGCTATGAGCAGTTCTTC. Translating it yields CASSLQGYEQFF.

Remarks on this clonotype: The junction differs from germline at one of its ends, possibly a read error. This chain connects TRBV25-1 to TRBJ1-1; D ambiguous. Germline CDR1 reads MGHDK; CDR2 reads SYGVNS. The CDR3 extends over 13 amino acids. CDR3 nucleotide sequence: TGTGCCACTTCGGGCTTACTGAACACTGAAGCTTCCTTT. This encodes CATSGLLNTEASF.

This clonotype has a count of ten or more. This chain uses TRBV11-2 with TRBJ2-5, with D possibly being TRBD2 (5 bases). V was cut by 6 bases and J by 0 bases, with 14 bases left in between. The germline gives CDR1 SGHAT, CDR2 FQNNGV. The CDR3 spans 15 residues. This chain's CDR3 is CASSFNSGNQETQYF. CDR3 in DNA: TGTGCCAGCAGTTTTAACTCGGGGAACCAAGAGACCCAGTACTTC.

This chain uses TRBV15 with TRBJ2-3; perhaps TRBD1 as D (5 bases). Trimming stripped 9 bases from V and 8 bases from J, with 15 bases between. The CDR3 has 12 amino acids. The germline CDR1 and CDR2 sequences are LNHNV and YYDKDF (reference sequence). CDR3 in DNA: TGTGCCACACGACCGACAGAAGGTACGCAGTATTTT. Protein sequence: CATRPTEGTQYF.

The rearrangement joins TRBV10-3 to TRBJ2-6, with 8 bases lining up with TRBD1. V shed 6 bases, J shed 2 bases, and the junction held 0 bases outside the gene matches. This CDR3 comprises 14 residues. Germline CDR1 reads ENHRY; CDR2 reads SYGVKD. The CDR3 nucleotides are TGTGCCATCAGACAGGGGGCTGGGGCCAACGTCCTGACTTTC. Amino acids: CAIRQGAGANVLTF.

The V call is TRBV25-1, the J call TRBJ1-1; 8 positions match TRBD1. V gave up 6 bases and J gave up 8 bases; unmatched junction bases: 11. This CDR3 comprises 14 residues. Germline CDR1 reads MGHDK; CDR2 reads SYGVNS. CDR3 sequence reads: CASRAADRAGEAFF. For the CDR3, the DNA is TGTGCCAGCAGGGCCGCGGACAGGGCGGGAGAAGCTTTCTTT.

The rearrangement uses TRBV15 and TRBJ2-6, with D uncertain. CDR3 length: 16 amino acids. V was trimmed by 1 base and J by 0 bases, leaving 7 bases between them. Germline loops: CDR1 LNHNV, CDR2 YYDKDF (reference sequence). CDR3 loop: CATSRGRNSGANVLTF. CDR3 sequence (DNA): TGTGCCACCAGCAGAGGCCGGAACTCTGGGGCCAACGTCCTGACTTTC.

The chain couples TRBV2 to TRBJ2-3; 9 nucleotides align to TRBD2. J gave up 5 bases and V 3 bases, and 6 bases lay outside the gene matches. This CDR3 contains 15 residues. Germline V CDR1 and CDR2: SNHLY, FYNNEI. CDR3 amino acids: CASSDLRGGRDTQYF. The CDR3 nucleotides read TGTGCCAGCAGTGATTTGCGGGGGGGCCGAGATACGCAGTATTTT.